A selection of T cell receptor beta chains follows, all from one sample in a study of blood T cell repertoires in COVID-19. Using immunoSEQ multiplex PCR, the repertoire was profiled, and TCRdb retains in-frame clones only, with some absent. The sample contains about 170,000 clones, around 80% of which appear only once. The sequencing sample was made of peripheral blood. The receptors originated from a woman between 65 and 79 years old with COVID-19, enrolled during active disease. Both conserved end residues are part of each CDR3. The order of the fields is J gene, clone size, V gene, D gene, CDR3 DNA, CDR3 protein. D genes are given only for firm matches. Clone size is not always given. Where it is, it says once, few, many or a class for expanded clones.

TRBJ2-7,.,TRBV29-1,.,TGCAGCGTTAGCACGAGGACCTACGAGCAGTACTTC,CSVSTRTYEQYF
TRBJ1-5,.,TRBV6-5,.,TGTGCCAGCTCCTCCGGGGGTCTAAATCAGCCCCAGCATTTT,CASSSGGLNQPQHF
TRBJ1-5,.,TRBV20-1,.,TGCAGTGCAGCAGGGGACCAGCCCCAGCATTTT,CSAAGDQPQHF
TRBJ2-1,few,TRBV7-9,TRBD2,TGTGCCAGTCTTTCTATGGCGGGAGGGTACAATGAGCAGTTCTTC,CASLSMAGGYNEQFF
TRBJ1-3,.,TRBV12-3/TRBV12-4,.,TGTGCCAGCAGCCCATCTAATGGAAACACCATATATTTT,CASSPSNGNTIYF
TRBJ1-3,.,TRBV12-3/TRBV12-4,.,TGTGCCAGCAAGGGGGGGGCTGGAAACACCATATATTTT,CASKGGAGNTIYF
TRBJ2-1,.,TRBV4-2,TRBD1,TGTGCCAGCAGCCAAGCCGGACAGGAGTACAATGAGCAGTTCTTC,CASSQAGQEYNEQFF
TRBJ1-6,.,TRBV11-2,.,TGTGCCAGCAGCGACCGGGACAACCCTAGTTCACCCCTCCACTTT,CASSDRDNPSSPLHF
TRBJ2-2,few,TRBV6-1,.,TGTGCCAGCAGTGAAACAGCTCGGATCACCGGGGAGCTGTTTTTT,CASSETARITGELFF
TRBJ1-6,few,TRBV5-1,.,TGCGCCAGCAGCTTGGAGGTTTGGGGCGGATCACCCCTCCACTTT,CASSLEVWGGSPLHF
TRBJ2-5,.,TRBV5-6,TRBD1,TGTGCCAGCAGCTCGACAGGGGTTGGGGAGACCCAGTACTTC,CASSSTGVGETQYF
TRBJ1-5,.,TRBV7-2,.,TGTGCCAGCAGTCCTCTATCGGGAGGCAATCAGCCCCAGCATTTT,CASSPLSGGNQPQHF
TRBJ1-1,once,TRBV18,.,TGTGCCAGCTCACAGTCAGCGCCATTGAACACTGAAGCTTTCTTT,CASSQSAPLNTEAFF
TRBJ1-1,.,TRBV4-1,TRBD1,TGCGCCAGCAGCCAAGAACAGGGGCGGAACACTGAAGCTTTCTTT,CASSQEQGRNTEAFF
TRBJ2-2,once,TRBV10-1,.,TGCGCCAGCAGTGAGCCCTCGGGACTCGGCACCGGGGAGCTGTTTTTT,CASSEPSGLGTGELFF
TRBJ2-3,.,TRBV10-3,TRBD2,TGTGCCGTCGCACCTAGCGGGGGGTACACAGATACGCAGTATTTT,CAVAPSGGYTDTQYF
TRBJ2-2,.,TRBV11-1,TRBD2,TGTGCCAGCAGCTTAATGGGACTAATTGCCGGGGAGCTGTTTTTT,CASSLMGLIAGELFF
TRBJ1-2,.,TRBV5-6,.,TGTGCCAGCAGCTTGGACTCCAAGGAGTACTATGGCTACACCTTC,CASSLDSKEYYGYTF
TRBJ1-4,.,TRBV29-1,.,TGCAGCGTTGACTCGGCAGCGTCCGGAAAACTGTTTTTT,CSVDSAASGKLFF
TRBJ2-1,.,TRBV7-2,.,TGTGCCAGCAGCTTAGTTGGGCTTTCCTACAATGAGCAGTTCTTC,CASSLVGLSYNEQFF
TRBJ1-4,.,TRBV6-5,.,TGTGCCAGCATTACCGGACAGCATGAAAAACTGTTTTTT,CASITGQHEKLFF
TRBJ1-1,.,TRBV5-1,TRBD1,TGCGCCACCAGTTTCGGACAGGCCACTGAAGCTTTCTTT,CATSFGQATEAFF
TRBJ1-1,.,TRBV13,TRBD1,TGTGCCAGCAGCCGAAAACAGGGGACTGAAGCTTTCTTT,CASSRKQGTEAFF
TRBJ1-6,.,TRBV5-6,TRBD1,TGTGCCAGCAGCCTCGCAGGGGGTAATTCACCCCTCCACTTT,CASSLAGGNSPLHF
TRBJ2-1,.,TRBV29-1,TRBD1,TGCAGCGTTGCGGGGACAGCAAGTAGCTCCTACAATGAGCAGTTCTTC,CSVAGTASSSYNEQFF
TRBJ2-1,.,TRBV27,.,TGTGCCAGCAGTCTAAGGACTTATCCCAATGAGCAGTTCTTC,CASSLRTYPNEQFF
TRBJ1-4,.,TRBV28,TRBD1,TGTGCCAGCAGTTTACCCGGGACAGGAAGTGAAAAACTGTTTTTT,CASSLPGTGSEKLFF
TRBJ2-3,.,TRBV18,TRBD2,TGTGCCAGCTCACCGGGGCTAGCGGGAGTAGGCACAGATACGCAGTATTTT,CASSPGLAGVGTDTQYF
TRBJ1-4,.,TRBV5-1,.,TGCGCCAGCAGCACAGATACAGGGACGGTACAGGAAAAACTGTTTTTT,CASSTDTGTVQEKLFF
TRBJ1-6,many,TRBV4-1,TRBD1,TGCGCCAGCAGCCTAATACCGACCGGGACAGTAGACAATTCACCCCTCCACTTT,CASSLIPTGTVDNSPLHF
TRBJ2-1,.,TRBV7-2,.,TGTGCCAGCAGCCCTAGGGAAAGGACAAGTTACAATGAGCAGTTCTTC,CASSPRERTSYNEQFF
TRBJ1-2,.,TRBV5-5,.,TGTGCCAGCAGCCCGGGGGGGGGCCCCACTAACTATGGCTACACCTTC,CASSPGGGPTNYGYTF
TRBJ1-5,.,TRBV2,TRBD1,TGTGCCAGCAGTGAAGCGGGACAGGGCAATCAGCCCCAGCATTTT,CASSEAGQGNQPQHF
TRBJ1-2,.,TRBV6-5,.,TGTGCCAGCAGTTATTTCGGGTCCCGGGGCTACACCTTC,CASSYFGSRGYTF
TRBJ1-2,.,TRBV25-1,TRBD1,TGTGCCAGCAGCGGGGGACAGGCGCTTGGCTACACCTTC,CASSGGQALGYTF
TRBJ2-1,.,TRBV4-1,TRBD2,TGCGCCAGCAGCCAAGAAGGCCTAGCGGATTACAATGAGCAGTTCTTC,CASSQEGLADYNEQFF
TRBJ2-5,.,TRBV25-1,.,TGTGCCAGCAGTGAATTGGCGGGGATGGAGACCCAGTACTTC,CASSELAGMETQYF
TRBJ1-5,.,TRBV18,TRBD1,TGTGCCAGCTCACAGGGACAGAACAATAATCAGCCCCAGCATTTT,CASSQGQNNNQPQHF
TRBJ1-3,.,TRBV6-5,TRBD1,TGTGCCAGCAGTCCGGACAGGGGGCGGATGAACACCATATATTTT,CASSPDRGRMNTIYF
TRBJ1-6,.,TRBV28,TRBD1,TGTGCCAGCAGATCCGGGACAGTTAATTCACCCCTCCACTTT,CASRSGTVNSPLHF
TRBJ1-5,once,TRBV5-6,.,TGTGCCAGCAGCTTGAACAGCTATAATCAGCCCCAGCATTTT,CASSLNSYNQPQHF